The rows below give T cell receptor beta chains drawn from one sample of a study of OX40 agonist ivuxolimab in advanced cancers. Produced via immunoSEQ multiplex PCR; TCRdb's table is partial and in-frame only. The sample has under 80,000 clones; 80% to 90% are singletons. Material: CD4+ or CD8+ T cells sorted from blood, obtained in a trial of the OX40 agonist ivuxolimab. These receptors originate from an adult with an advanced solid tumor such as melanoma, head and neck, liver or kidney cancer. CDR3s include the opening cysteine and the closing phenylalanine or tryptophan. Each record gives: CDR3 DNA, CDR3 protein, V gene, D gene, clone size, J gene. The D gene is left open where the match is weak. For some rows the clone size is stated as once, few or many, or as a class when expanded; others skip it.

DNA: TGTGCCAGCAGGGGGGACTACCTCCGGGAGCAGTACTTC
CDR3: CASRGDYLREQYF
V: TRBV27
D: TRBD2
size: NA
J: TRBJ2-7

DNA: TGTGCCAGCAGCGTAGGTCCCGGGGCCCAAGAGACCCAGTACTTC
CDR3: CASSVGPGAQETQYF
V: TRBV9
D: NA
size: few
J: TRBJ2-5

DNA: TGTGCCAGCACCGCCAAAAACATTCAGTACTTC
CDR3: CASTAKNIQYF
V: TRBV28
D: NA
size: NA
J: TRBJ2-4

DNA: TGTGCCAGCAGTTACCAGACAGGGGGCAATGAAAAACTGTTTTTT
CDR3: CASSYQTGGNEKLFF
V: TRBV27
D: TRBD1
size: NA
J: TRBJ1-4

DNA: TGTGCCAGCAGCTTTTACAACACTGAAGCTTTCTTT
CDR3: CASSFYNTEAFF
V: TRBV5-8
D: NA
size: NA
J: TRBJ1-1

DNA: TGTGCCAGTACCCCAAGGGCAGGGGGCGGGAACTATGGCTACACCTTC
CDR3: CASTPRAGGGNYGYTF
V: TRBV19
D: TRBD1
size: NA
J: TRBJ1-2

DNA: TGTGCCAGCAGTTACTCTTGGACAGGGAAGACTGAAGCTTTCTTT
CDR3: CASSYSWTGKTEAFF
V: TRBV6-5
D: TRBD1
size: NA
J: TRBJ1-1

DNA: TGTGCCAGCAGCCAAGATCTGCTCGGTGGGGAGACCCAGTACTTC
CDR3: CASSQDLLGGETQYF
V: TRBV14
D: NA
size: NA
J: TRBJ2-5

DNA: TGTGCCAGCAGCATCCGGGACAGTGCGCTCCAAGAGACCCAGTACTTC
CDR3: CASSIRDSALQETQYF
V: TRBV7-8
D: TRBD1
size: few
J: TRBJ2-5

DNA: TGTGCCAGCAGTCCGGCGGGCGTCGAATCTGGAAACACCATATATTTT
CDR3: CASSPAGVESGNTIYF
V: TRBV28
D: NA
size: NA
J: TRBJ1-3

DNA: TGTGCCAGTAGTACCGGGCGACAGCCCAATGAAAAACTGTTTTTT
CDR3: CASSTGRQPNEKLFF
V: TRBV19
D: NA
size: NA
J: TRBJ1-4

DNA: TGTGCCAGCAGCTTACAGGCGGAGCAGTACTTC
CDR3: CASSLQAEQYF
V: TRBV5-6
D: NA
size: NA
J: TRBJ2-7

DNA: TGCGCCAGCAGCTTGGCTTTGAGCAGCAGGAACACTGAAGCTTTCTTT
CDR3: CASSLALSSRNTEAFF
V: TRBV5-1
D: NA
size: few
J: TRBJ1-1

DNA: TGTGCCAGCAGTTTACTAATGGTCGACAGAAGCTATGGCTACACCTTC
CDR3: CASSLLMVDRSYGYTF
V: TRBV27
D: NA
size: NA
J: TRBJ1-2

DNA: TGCGCCAGCAGCCGGCTTAAAAATAGCGGTCCTAGCACAGATACGCAGTATTTT
CDR3: CASSRLKNSGPSTDTQYF
V: TRBV4-1
D: NA
size: NA
J: TRBJ2-3

DNA: TGCGCCAGCAGCTTGGCTCGGGAAGCTCACCAAGCTAACTATGGCTACACCTTC
CDR3: CASSLAREAHQANYGYTF
V: TRBV5-1
D: NA
size: NA
J: TRBJ1-2

DNA: TGTGCCAGCAGTGAATGGACAGGGGGCGTGTACGAGCAGTACTTC
CDR3: CASSEWTGGVYEQYF
V: TRBV6-1
D: TRBD1
size: few
J: TRBJ2-7

DNA: TGTGCCGAGAGGGACAGGCTAGGAGGTGGCTACACCTTC
CDR3: CAERDRLGGGYTF
V: TRBV28
D: TRBD1
size: NA
J: TRBJ1-2

DNA: TGTGCCAGCTCACCAGTGACAGGGCGAACTGAAGCTTTCTTT
CDR3: CASSPVTGRTEAFF
V: TRBV18
D: TRBD1
size: NA
J: TRBJ1-1

DNA: TGTGCCAGTACCAACAGACTGAACACTGAAGCTTTCTTT
CDR3: CASTNRLNTEAFF
V: TRBV19
D: NA
size: NA
J: TRBJ1-1

DNA: TGTGCCAGCTCCACTGGCGGGTTTAGCACAGATACGCAGTATTTT
CDR3: CASSTGGFSTDTQYF
V: TRBV2
D: NA
size: few
J: TRBJ2-3

DNA: TGCAGCGTGTGGACAGGGGAAGGCTACACCTTC
CDR3: CSVWTGEGYTF
V: TRBV29-1
D: TRBD1
size: once
J: TRBJ1-2

DNA: TGTGCCAGCAGTTTGGAGGTCCCCGGGGAGCTGTTTTTT
CDR3: CASSLEVPGELFF
V: TRBV28
D: NA
size: NA
J: TRBJ2-2

DNA: TGTGCCAGCAGGTTGTTAGGGACAGGGATCGACGAGCAGTACTTC
CDR3: CASRLLGTGIDEQYF
V: TRBV2
D: TRBD1
size: NA
J: TRBJ2-7

DNA: TGTGCCAGCAGTTTGGACAGGTTTACCGGGGAGCTGTTTTTT
CDR3: CASSLDRFTGELFF
V: TRBV6-5
D: TRBD1
size: NA
J: TRBJ2-2

DNA: TGTGCCAGCAGCGGGACTAGCGCCTACAATGAGCAGTTCTTC
CDR3: CASSGTSAYNEQFF
V: TRBV11-3
D: TRBD2
size: NA
J: TRBJ2-1

DNA: TGTGCCAGCAGCCAAGAACCCACAGGGGGTAATTCACCCCTCCACTTT
CDR3: CASSQEPTGGNSPLHF
V: TRBV5-4
D: TRBD1
size: NA
J: TRBJ1-6

DNA: TGCAGCGTCGACAGGTCTCAGGGCGAGCAGTACTTC
CDR3: CSVDRSQGEQYF
V: TRBV29-1
D: NA
size: NA
J: TRBJ2-7

DNA: TGTGCCAGTAGTTTGCACAGCGGGGGGAACACTGAAGCTTTCTTT
CDR3: CASSLHSGGNTEAFF
V: TRBV19
D: NA
size: NA
J: TRBJ1-1

DNA: TGTGCCAGCAGCGGCCGGGGAGCCACTAACTATGGCTACACCTTC
CDR3: CASSGRGATNYGYTF
V: TRBV5-4
D: NA
size: NA
J: TRBJ1-2